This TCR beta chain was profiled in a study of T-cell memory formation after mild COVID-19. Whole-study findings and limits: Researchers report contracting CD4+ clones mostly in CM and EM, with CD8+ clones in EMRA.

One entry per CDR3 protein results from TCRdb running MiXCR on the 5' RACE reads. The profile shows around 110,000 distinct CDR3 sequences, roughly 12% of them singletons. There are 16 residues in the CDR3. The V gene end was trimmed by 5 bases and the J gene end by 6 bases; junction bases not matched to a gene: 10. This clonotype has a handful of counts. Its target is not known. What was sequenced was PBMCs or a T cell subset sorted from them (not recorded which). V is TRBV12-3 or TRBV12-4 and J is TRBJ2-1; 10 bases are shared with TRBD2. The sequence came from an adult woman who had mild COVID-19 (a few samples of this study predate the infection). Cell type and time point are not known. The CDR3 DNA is TGTGCCAGCAGTCCGCAACTAGCGGGACTTATCAATGAGCAGTTCTTC. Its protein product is CASSPQLAGLINEQFF.